The clone carrying this T cell receptor beta chain was counted between two and nine times. Its antigen is unknown. Germline assignment: CDR1 SQVTM and CDR2 ANQGSEA. Trimming at V came to 4 bases and at J to 0 bases, leaving 3 bases not matched to a gene. This CDR3 has 14 amino acids. TCRdb passed the 5' RACE reads through MiXCR, listing each CDR3 protein once. The data show about 100,000 distinct CDR3 sequences, 5.5% to 7% seen once. The sample is drawn from a study of identical twins. Study outcomes and limitations: Those out-of-frame alpha sequences shared by twins showed an excess of low generation probability. Recombination models fit unrelated individuals' TCR alpha sharing but underestimated twins'. Fewer insertions marked abundant cord blood beta clonotypes; young adult naive trended weakly, memory not at all.

Material: memory T cells sorted from blood. This TCR was recovered from a woman aged 45-59 years in good health. The V and J genes are TRBV29-1 and TRBJ2-1; 7 nucleotides align to TRBD2. DNA for the CDR3: TGCAGCGTTGTAGGCGGGAGCTCCTACAATGAGCAGTTCTTC. This translates into CSVVGGSSYNEQFF.